This passage covers 9 T cell receptor beta chains from one sample sequenced in a study of Ad26.COV2.S vaccination and SARS-CoV-2 variants. The data were produced by immunoSEQ multiplex PCR, yet TCRdb's version contains in-frame clones alone and is incomplete. The table includes 300,000 to 350,000 clones, roughly 90% detected once. As for treatment: 15 to 20 received Ad26.COV2.S at low or high dose, single or two shots; 5 received placebo; per-sample allocation not given. Sampling took place 63 days after the first vaccine or placebo injection. Sequenced material: peripheral blood, taken in a trial of Ad26.COV2.S vaccine versus placebo. The origin of the receptors is a person between 18 and 65 years old who received the Ad26.COV2.S COVID-19 vaccine or a placebo.

The sample holds many counts of this clone. CDR3 loop: CATSSLQGLREKLFF. The CDR3 DNA sequence: TGTGCCACCAGCAGTTTACAGGGGCTTAGGGAAAAACTGTTTTTT. This chain uses TRBV15 with TRBJ1-4, with 7 bases aligning to TRBD1. Germline values: CDR1 LNHNV, CDR2 YYDKDF (reference sequence). The CDR3 runs to 15 residues. Trimming cost V 3 bases and J 8 bases; bases outside gene matches: 9.

In DNA, the CDR3 is TGTGCCAGTAGTAAGGGACAGGGCCCCTACGAGCAGTACGTC. Translated, it gives CASSKGQGPYEQYV. The chain recombines TRBV19 with TRBJ2-7; 9 bases fit TRBD1. V gave up 4 bases and J gave up 2 bases; unmatched junction bases: 3. Germline V gene lookup returns CDR1 LNHDA and CDR2 SQIVND (reference sequence). The CDR3 sequence is 14 residues long.

V gene TRBV7-2 combines with J gene TRBJ2-1, with 15 bases fitting TRBD2. The germline V gene encodes CDR1 SGHTA and CDR2 FQGNSA. The CDR3 spans 14 residues. V gave up 5 bases and J gave up 12 bases; unmatched junction bases: 5. The CDR3 coding sequence is TGTGCCAGCAGCCCGGGACTAGCGGGAGGAGTGCAGTTCTTC. Amino acids: CASSPGLAGGVQFF.

The chain is built from TRBV3-1 (or the pseudogene TRBV3-2) and TRBJ2-2; 11 bases map to TRBD2. Germline V gene sequence: CDR1 LGHDT, CDR2 YNNKEL (reference sequence). The length of the CDR3 is 18 residues. Trimming took 4 bases from V and 1 from J; bases not matched to a gene: 8. CDR3 nucleotides: TGTGCCAGCAGCCGCCCTAGCGGGGGGCCATTGAACACCGGGGAGCTGTTTTTT. Its protein product is CASSRPSGGPLNTGELFF.

V is TRBV6-1 and J is TRBJ1-4; 7 bases align to TRBD1. The CDR3 has 15 residues. J lost 6 bases, V lost 2 bases, and 6 bases had no gene match. Germline V lookup: CDR1 MNHNS, CDR2 SASEGT. The CDR3 sequence is CASSERQGVDEKLFF. In DNA, the CDR3 is TGTGCCAGCAGTGAAAGACAGGGAGTGGATGAAAAACTGTTTTTT.

The chain recombines TRBV4-1 with TRBJ1-5, with no clear D. The CDR3 length is 13 residues. Germline V lookup: CDR1 MGHRA, CDR2 YSYEKL. Deletions cut 1 base from V and 3 bases from J, with 4 bases between. CDR3 in amino acids: CASSQVINQPQHF. CDR3 in DNA: TGCGCCAGCAGCCAAGTTATCAATCAGCCCCAGCATTTT.

V is TRBV18 and J is TRBJ1-3; no clear D. Looked up from germline, CDR1 is KGHSH and CDR2 is LQKENI. V shed 3 bases and J shed 4 bases, with 7 bases lying between them. This CDR3 is built from 13 residues. CDR3 DNA: TGTGCCAGCTCACCCCCCCCCGGAAACACCATATATTTT. It is translated as CASSPPPGNTIYF.

This sequence joins TRBV7-2 and TRBJ1-3; D is unclear. The germline gives CDR1 SGHTA, CDR2 FQGNSA. V lost 8 bases and J lost 0, with 5 bases in between. CDR3 length: 12 residues. DNA of the CDR3: TGTGCCAGCGGTGACTCTGGAAACACCATATATTTT. Translation: CASGDSGNTIYF.

The CDR3 protein is CASSLVGIDNSPLHF. The CDR3, as DNA: TGTGCCAGCAGCTTAGTTGGGATTGATAATTCACCCCTCCACTTT. The chain joins TRBV7-2 to TRBJ1-6; no definite D call. The V end lost 1 base, the J end lost 5 bases, and 9 bases lay between the germline ends. CDR1 is SGHTA, CDR2 FQGNSA, per germline. The CDR3 is made up of 15 amino acids.